The sequence of this T cell receptor (beta chain) was determined in a study of cytomegalovirus exposure and HLA in healthy donors. Findings of the study overall: Using the classifier, cytomegalovirus status was reportedly diagnosed with high specificity and sensitivity. The TCR clusters that emerged in the first cohort tended, a later analysis found, to co-occur in the approximately 120 validation repertoires.

On this clone itself: Its target is not known.

V gave up 9 bases and J gave up 9 bases, with 12 bases separating them. Germline CDR1 is MNHNS and CDR2 is SASEGT. CDR3 length: 12 amino acids. Some clones are missing from TCRdb's copy, which holds only in-frame ones; the method was immunoSEQ multiplex PCR. The sample lists 190,000 or so clones; more than 65% were seen once. The donors were in the roughly 110-subject validation cohort, distinct from the approximately 610-subject first cohort. The receptor was isolated from a woman aged 18-29 years in good health and CMV-seropositive. The chain recombines TRBV6-1 with TRBJ1-6; TRBD1 is a possible D gene (6 bases). Sequenced sample: PBMCs. The CDR3 sequence: CASTQGSSPLHF. DNA of the CDR3: TGTGCCAGTACACAGGGTAGTTCACCCCTCCACTTT.